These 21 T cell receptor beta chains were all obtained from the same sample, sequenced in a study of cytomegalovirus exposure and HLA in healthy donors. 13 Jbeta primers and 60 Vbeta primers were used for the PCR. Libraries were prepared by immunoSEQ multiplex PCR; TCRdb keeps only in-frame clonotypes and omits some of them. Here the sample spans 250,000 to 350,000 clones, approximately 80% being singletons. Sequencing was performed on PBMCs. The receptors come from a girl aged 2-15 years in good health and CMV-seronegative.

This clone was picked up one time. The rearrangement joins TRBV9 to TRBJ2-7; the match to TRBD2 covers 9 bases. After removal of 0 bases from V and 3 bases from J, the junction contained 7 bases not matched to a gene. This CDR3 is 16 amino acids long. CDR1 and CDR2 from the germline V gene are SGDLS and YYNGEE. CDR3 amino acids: CASSVAVRGGGYEQYF. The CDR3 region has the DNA TGTGCCAGCAGCGTAGCTGTGCGGGGGGGCGGCTACGAGCAGTACTTC.

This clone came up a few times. DNA for the CDR3: TGTGCCAGCTCACCAACCCCCGGACAGACCTACGAGCAGTACTTC. This sequence encodes CASSPTPGQTYEQYF. This chain links TRBV18 with TRBJ2-7; D is perhaps TRBD1 (6 bases). The germline V and J ends were trimmed by 2 bases and 2 bases, with 13 bases remaining between them. The CDR3 has 15 amino acids. The germline gives CDR1 KGHSH, CDR2 LQKENI.

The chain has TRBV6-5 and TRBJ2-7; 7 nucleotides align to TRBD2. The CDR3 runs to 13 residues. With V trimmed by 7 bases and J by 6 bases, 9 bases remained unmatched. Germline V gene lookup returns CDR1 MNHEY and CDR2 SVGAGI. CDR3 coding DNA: TGTGCCAGCAACGAAACCCCTAGCGGCGAGCAGTACTTC. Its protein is CASNETPSGEQYF.

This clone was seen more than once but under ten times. The CDR3: CASRRQYMNTEAFF. Here the CDR3 DNA reads TGTGCCAGCAGGAGACAGTACATGAACACTGAAGCTTTCTTT. This chain connects TRBV6-6 to TRBJ1-1; a possible D gene is TRBD1 (5 bases). Trimming left V 6 bases short and J 0 bases short, with 11 bases between. Per germline, CDR1 MNHNY and CDR2 SVGAGI (reference sequence). The CDR3 loop spans 14 amino acids.

CDR3 in amino acids: CASSWGATDTQYF. CDR3 nucleotide sequence: TGTGCCAGCAGTTGGGGAGCCACAGATACGCAGTATTTT. The chain carries TRBV27 and TRBJ2-3; weak D call: TRBD2 (5 bases). V lost 4 bases to trimming and J lost 2 bases, with 7 bases between them. The CDR3 extends over 13 amino acids. The germline CDR1 and CDR2 sequences are MNHEY and SMNVEV (reference sequence).

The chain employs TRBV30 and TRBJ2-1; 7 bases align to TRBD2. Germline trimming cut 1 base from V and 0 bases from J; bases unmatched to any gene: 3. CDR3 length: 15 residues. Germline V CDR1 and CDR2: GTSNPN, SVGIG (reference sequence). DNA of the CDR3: TGTGCCTGGAGTGCCACTAGCGTCTCCTACAATGAGCAGTTCTTC. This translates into CAWSATSVSYNEQFF.

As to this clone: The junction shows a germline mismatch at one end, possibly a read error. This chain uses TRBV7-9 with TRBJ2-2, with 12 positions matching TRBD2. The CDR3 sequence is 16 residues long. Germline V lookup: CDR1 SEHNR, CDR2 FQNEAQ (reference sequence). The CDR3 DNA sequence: TGTTCCAGCAGCGCCCGACTAGCGGGAGTGGACGGGGAGCTGTTTTTT. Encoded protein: CSSSARLAGVDGELFF.

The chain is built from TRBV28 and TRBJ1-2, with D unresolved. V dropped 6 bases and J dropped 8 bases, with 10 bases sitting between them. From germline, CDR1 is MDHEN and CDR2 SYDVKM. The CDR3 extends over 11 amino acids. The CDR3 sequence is CASRTEEGYTF. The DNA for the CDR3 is TGTGCCAGCAGGACGGAGGAGGGCTACACCTTC.

CDR3 region: CASSLPGTGVEKLFF. CDR3 nucleotide sequence: TGTGCCAGCAGCTTACCCGGGACAGGGGTTGAAAAACTGTTTTTT. The chain employs TRBV7-8 and TRBJ1-4; 10 bases map to TRBD1. V lost 2 bases and J lost 7; bases outside the gene matches: 4. CDR1 and CDR2 from the germline V gene are SGHVS and FQNEAQ. The CDR3 length is 15 residues.

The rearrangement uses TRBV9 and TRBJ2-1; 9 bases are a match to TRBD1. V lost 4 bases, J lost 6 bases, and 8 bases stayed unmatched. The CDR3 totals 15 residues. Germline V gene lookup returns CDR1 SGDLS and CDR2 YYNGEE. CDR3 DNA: TGTGCCAGCAGCACCGGGACAGGGAGTTTCAATGAGCAGTTCTTC. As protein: CASSTGTGSFNEQFF.

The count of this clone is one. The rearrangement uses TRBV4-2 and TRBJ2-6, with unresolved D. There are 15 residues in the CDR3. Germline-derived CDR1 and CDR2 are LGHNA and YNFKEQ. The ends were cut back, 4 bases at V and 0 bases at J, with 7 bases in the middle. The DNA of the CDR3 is TGTGCCAGCAGCCCCAGTTTCTCTGGGGCCAACGTCCTGACTTTC. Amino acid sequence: CASSPSFSGANVLTF.

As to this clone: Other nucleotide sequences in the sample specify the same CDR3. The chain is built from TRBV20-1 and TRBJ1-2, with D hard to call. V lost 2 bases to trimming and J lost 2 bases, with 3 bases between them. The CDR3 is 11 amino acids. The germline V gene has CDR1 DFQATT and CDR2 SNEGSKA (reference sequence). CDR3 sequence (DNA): TGCAGTGCTAGACAGAACTATGGCTACACCTTC. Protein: CSARQNYGYTF.

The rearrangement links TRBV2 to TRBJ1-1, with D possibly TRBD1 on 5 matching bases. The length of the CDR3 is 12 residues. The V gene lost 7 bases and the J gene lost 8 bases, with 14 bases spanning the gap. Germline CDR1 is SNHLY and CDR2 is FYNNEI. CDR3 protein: CASMGIGGEAFF. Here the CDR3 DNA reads TGTGCCAGCATGGGAATCGGGGGAGAAGCTTTCTTT.

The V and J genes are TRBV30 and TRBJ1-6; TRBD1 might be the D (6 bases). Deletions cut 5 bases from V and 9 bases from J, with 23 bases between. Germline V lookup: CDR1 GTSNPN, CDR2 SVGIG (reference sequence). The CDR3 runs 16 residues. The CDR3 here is CAWGAPRGAMTSPLHF. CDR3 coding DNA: TGTGCCTGGGGGGCCCCGCGGGGGGCGATGACTTCACCCCTCCACTTT.

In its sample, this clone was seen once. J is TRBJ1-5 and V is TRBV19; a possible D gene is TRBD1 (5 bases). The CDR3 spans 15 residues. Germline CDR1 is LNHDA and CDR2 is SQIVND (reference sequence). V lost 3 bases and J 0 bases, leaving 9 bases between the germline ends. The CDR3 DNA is TGTGCCAGTAGTATGGGTCAGGGTAGCAATCAGCCCCAGCATTTT. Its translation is CASSMGQGSNQPQHF.

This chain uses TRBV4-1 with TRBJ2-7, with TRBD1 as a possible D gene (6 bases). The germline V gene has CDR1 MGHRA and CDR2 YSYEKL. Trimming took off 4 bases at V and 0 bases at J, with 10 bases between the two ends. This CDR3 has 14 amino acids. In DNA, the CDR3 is TGCGCCAGCAGCCCACTGGACAGCTCCTACGAGCAGTACTTC. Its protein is CASSPLDSSYEQYF.

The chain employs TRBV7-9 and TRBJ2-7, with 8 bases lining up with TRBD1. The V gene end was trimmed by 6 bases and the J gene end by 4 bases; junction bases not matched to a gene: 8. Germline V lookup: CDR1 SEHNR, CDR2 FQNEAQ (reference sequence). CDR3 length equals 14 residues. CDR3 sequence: CASSSRDRQYEQYF. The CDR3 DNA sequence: TGTGCCAGCAGTTCTCGGGACAGGCAGTACGAGCAGTACTTC.

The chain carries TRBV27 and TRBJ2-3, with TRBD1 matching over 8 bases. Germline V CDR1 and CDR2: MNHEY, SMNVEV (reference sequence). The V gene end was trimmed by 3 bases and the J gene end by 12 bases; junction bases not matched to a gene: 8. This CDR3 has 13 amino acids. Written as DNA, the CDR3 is TGTGCCAGCAGTTTTTCTGGACAGGGAAGTCAGTATTTT. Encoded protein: CASSFSGQGSQYF.

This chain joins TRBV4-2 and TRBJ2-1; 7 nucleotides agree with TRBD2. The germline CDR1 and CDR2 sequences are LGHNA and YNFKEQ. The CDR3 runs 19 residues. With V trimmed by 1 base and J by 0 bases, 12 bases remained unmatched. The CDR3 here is CASSQVIPTSAISYNEQFF. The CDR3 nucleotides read TGTGCCAGCAGCCAAGTCATCCCCACTAGCGCGATCTCCTACAATGAGCAGTTCTTC.

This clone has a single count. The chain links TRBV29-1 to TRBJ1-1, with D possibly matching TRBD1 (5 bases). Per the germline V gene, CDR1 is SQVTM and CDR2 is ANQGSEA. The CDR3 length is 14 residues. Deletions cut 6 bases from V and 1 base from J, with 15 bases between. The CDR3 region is CSVTMRGGNTEAFF. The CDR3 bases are TGCAGCGTCACCATGCGGGGGGGGAACACTGAAGCTTTCTTT.

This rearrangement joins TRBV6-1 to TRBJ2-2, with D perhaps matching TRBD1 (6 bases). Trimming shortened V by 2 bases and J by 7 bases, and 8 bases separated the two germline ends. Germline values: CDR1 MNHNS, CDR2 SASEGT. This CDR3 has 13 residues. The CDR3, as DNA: TGTGCCAGCAGTGAATCAGGGGACGGGGAGCTGTTTTTT. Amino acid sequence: CASSESGDGELFF.